These T cell receptor beta chains were read from a single sample in a study of control samples from healthy donors and cancer patients. Sequenced by immunoSEQ multiplex PCR; TCRdb stores in-frame clones only, minus some. Of 10,000 to 15,000 clones listed, 93% are singletons. Sequenced input: PBMCs. The source is a man older than 75 with lung cancer. Each CDR3 is given with its conserved first and last residue. A D gene is named only where the DNA matches it firmly. Size tells how often a clone was seen (once, few, many) or the class of an expanded clone, and some rows leave it out.

clone_size j_call d_call v_call cdr3_nt cdr3_aa
- TRBJ2-5 - TRBV7-8 TGTGCCAGCAGCCGAGGGGTGGTTCTGGAGACCCAGTACTTC CASSRGVVLETQYF
- TRBJ1-1 - TRBV4-2 TGTGCCAGCAGCCAAGAAGGGACACACATTGAAGCTTTCTTT CASSQEGTHIEAFF
- TRBJ1-1 TRBD1 TRBV10-2 TGCGCCAGCTTAGACAGGGGGAACACTGAAGCTTTCTTT CASLDRGNTEAFF
- TRBJ2-5 TRBD1 TRBV6-2/TRBV6-3 TGTGCCAGCAGTTCACAGGGGGCACGGGAGACCCAGTACTTC CASSSQGARETQYF
once TRBJ2-5 TRBD2 TRBV29-1 TGCAGCGTTTCCACCCGGGCGGGGGGGCAAGAGACCCAGTACTTC CSVSTRAGGQETQYF
- TRBJ1-4 - TRBV5-4 TGTGCCAGCAGCTTGGGAGAAGAAAAACTGTTTTTT CASSLGEEKLFF
- TRBJ1-5 - TRBV7-3 TGTGCCAGCAGTCCTTCCTCGACCGATCAGCCCCAGCATTTT CASSPSSTDQPQHF
- TRBJ2-3 TRBD2 TRBV4-2 TGTGCCAGCAGCCGGAACTTCGGACTAGCGGGCAGCACAGATACGCAGTATTTT CASSRNFGLAGSTDTQYF
- TRBJ1-2 TRBD1 TRBV6-5 TGTGCCAGCCTTGAACGGGCTTTGACAGGGGGCGGCTACACCTTC CASLERALTGGGYTF
- TRBJ1-2 - TRBV27 TGTGCCAGCAGTTTATCGGGCGGGTATTCCTATGGCTACACCTTC CASSLSGGYSYGYTF
- TRBJ2-7 - TRBV18 TGTGCCAGCTCACCACCGGTAGGGATGACCTACGAGCAGTACTTC CASSPPVGMTYEQYF
- TRBJ1-1 - TRBV2 TGTGCCAGCAGGGAAGGCTTAGACCCCCGATTTGGAGCTTTCTTT CASREGLDPRFGAFF
- TRBJ2-3 - TRBV7-3 TGTGCCAGCAGCTTAGGACGCCAAACTAGCACAGATACGCAGTATTTT CASSLGRQTSTDTQYF
- TRBJ1-1 - TRBV25-1 TGTGCCTCCTCGGGGCAGGCGAACACTGAAGCTTTCTTT CASSGQANTEAFF
once TRBJ2-3 - TRBV6-6 TGTGCCAGCGGACGCGCCCTGCGCGGGGCAGATACGCAGTATTTT CASGRALRGADTQYF
- TRBJ2-3 - TRBV3-1/TRBV3-2 TGTGCCAGCAGCCCTGCGGGCACAGATACGCAGTATTTT CASSPAGTDTQYF
- TRBJ1-5 - TRBV10-2 TGCGCCAGCAGTGAATCCAGCAGGGTAGGGGATCAGCCCCAGCATTTT CASSESSRVGDQPQHF
- TRBJ2-2 - TRBV7-8 TGTGCCAGCAGCCTTGGTGGAAACACCGGGGAGCTGTTTTTT CASSLGGNTGELFF
- TRBJ2-1 TRBD2 TRBV9 TGTGCCAGCAGCGTGAAACTAGCGGGCTACTACAATGAGCAGTTCTTC CASSVKLAGYYNEQFF
- TRBJ2-1 - TRBV5-8 TGTGCCAGCAGCCGGCGGCAGACTTCCTACAATGAGCAGTTCTTC CASSRRQTSYNEQFF
- TRBJ2-3 - TRBV7-3 TGTGCCAGCAGCTCCGGCGTGTCCACAGATACGCAGTATTTT CASSSGVSTDTQYF
- TRBJ1-2 - TRBV9 TGTGCCAGCAGCCCTCTGGGGGGCTATGGCTACACCTTC CASSPLGGYGYTF
- TRBJ2-2 TRBD1 TRBV2 TGTGCCAGCAGTGACCAGGGGGCCGGGGAGCTGTTTTTT CASSDQGAGELFF
- TRBJ1-3 - TRBV19 TGTGCCAGTAGTCCCTGGACAGCCAACGCTGGAAACACCATATATTTT CASSPWTANAGNTIYF
- TRBJ2-2 - TRBV25-1 TGTGCCAGCAGTGGGACTGCCGACACCGGGGAGCTGTTTTTT CASSGTADTGELFF
once TRBJ2-1 - TRBV6-2/TRBV6-3 TGTGCCAGCAGTTGGCTGCCTCCGGATGAGCAGTTCTTC CASSWLPPDEQFF
- TRBJ1-3 - TRBV6-5 TGTGCCAGCAGGGGTGGGTCAGGGACTGGAAACACCATATATTTT CASRGGSGTGNTIYF
- TRBJ1-5 - TRBV5-1 TGCGCCAGCAGCTTGGTATCCGGGGGCAATCAGCCCCAGCATTTT CASSLVSGGNQPQHF
once TRBJ2-7 TRBD2 TRBV11-2 TGTGCCAGCAGCTTAGCGGCTAGCGGGGGCTACGAGCAGTACTTC CASSLAASGGYEQYF
- TRBJ1-1 - TRBV2 TGTGCCAGCAGGACGGAGATGAACACTGAAGCTTTCTTT CASRTEMNTEAFF
once TRBJ2-3 TRBD2 TRBV11-2 TGTGCCAGCAGCCACAGCGGGGGTGGAGCAGATACGCAGTATTTT CASSHSGGGADTQYF
few TRBJ1-1 - TRBV5-6 TGTGCCAGCAGCTTGAACAGTTTCGGCACTGAAGCTTTCTTT CASSLNSFGTEAFF
- TRBJ2-5 TRBD1 TRBV24-1 TGTGCCACCAGTGATTTGCCGGACAGGGGTCTCCAAGAGACCCAGTACTTC CATSDLPDRGLQETQYF
- TRBJ1-1 TRBD1 TRBV18 TGTGCCAGCTCCCGCGTGGCAGGGGGAGGGTACACTGAAGCTTTCTTT CASSRVAGGGYTEAFF
- TRBJ1-3 TRBD1 TRBV2 TGTGCCAGCAGGACAGGGTCAACCTCTGGAAACACCATATATTTT CASRTGSTSGNTIYF
- TRBJ1-2 TRBD1 TRBV7-2 TGTGCCAGCATCATACAGGGGGCGCGGTATGGCTACACCTTC CASIIQGARYGYTF
- TRBJ1-1 - TRBV19 TGTGCCAGTACTAGAGGGCCGGTGAACACTGAAGCTTTCTTT CASTRGPVNTEAFF
- TRBJ1-1 - TRBV6-6 TGTGCCAGCACCCAATCCTGGTCCACTGAAGCTTTCTTT CASTQSWSTEAFF
- TRBJ2-7 - TRBV5-5 TGTGCCAGCAGCCCGAGGACAGACTCCTACGAGCAGTACTTC CASSPRTDSYEQYF
- TRBJ1-1 - TRBV3-1/TRBV3-2 TGTGCCGGCAGCCAAAACGACAGACACACTGAAGCTTTCTTT CAGSQNDRHTEAFF
- TRBJ2-2 - TRBV24-1 TGTGCCACCGGGCGGCAATTGGGGTCCGGCACCGGGGAGCTGTTTTTT CATGRQLGSGTGELFF
- TRBJ1-2 TRBD1 TRBV28 TGTGCCAGCAGTTCCGGACAGGCCTGGAGCGGCTACACCTTC CASSSGQAWSGYTF
- TRBJ2-1 - TRBV27 TGTGCCAGCAGTTTAGAAGGGTCCCATGAGCAGTTCTTC CASSLEGSHEQFF